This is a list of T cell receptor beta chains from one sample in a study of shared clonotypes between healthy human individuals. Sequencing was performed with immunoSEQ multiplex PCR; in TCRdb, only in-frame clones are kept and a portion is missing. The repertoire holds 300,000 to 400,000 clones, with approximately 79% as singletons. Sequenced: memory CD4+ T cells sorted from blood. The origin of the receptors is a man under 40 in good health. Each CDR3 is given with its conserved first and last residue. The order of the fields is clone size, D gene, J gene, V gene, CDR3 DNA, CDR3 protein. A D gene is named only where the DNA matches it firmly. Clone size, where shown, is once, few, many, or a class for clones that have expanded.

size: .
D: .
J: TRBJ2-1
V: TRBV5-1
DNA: TGCGCCAGCAGCCGGATGGGGAATAGCGATGAGCAGTTCTTC
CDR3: CASSRMGNSDEQFF

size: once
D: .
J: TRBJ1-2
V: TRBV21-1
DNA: TGTGCCAGCAGCCCACCTCATTCCCCGGAAAACTATGGCTACACCTTC
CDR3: CASSPPHSPENYGYTF

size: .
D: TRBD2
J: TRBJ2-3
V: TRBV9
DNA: TGTGCCAGCAGCGTAGGTTTAGCGGGAGTTTCAGATACGCAGTATTTT
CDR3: CASSVGLAGVSDTQYF

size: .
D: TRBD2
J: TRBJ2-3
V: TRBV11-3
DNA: TGTGCCAGCAGCGTCGCAGCGGGAGGGCTGGATACGCAGTATTTT
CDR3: CASSVAAGGLDTQYF

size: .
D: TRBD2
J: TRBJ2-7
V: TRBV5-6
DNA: TGTGCCAGCAGCTACCGTGGACTAGTGGGTGAGGGTACCGAGCAGTACTTC
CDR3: CASSYRGLVGEGTEQYF

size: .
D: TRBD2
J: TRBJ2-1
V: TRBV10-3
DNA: TGTGCCATCAGTGAGTCAGCGGGAGGTTACAATGAGCAGTTCTTC
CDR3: CAISESAGGYNEQFF

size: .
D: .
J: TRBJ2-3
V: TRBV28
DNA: TGTGCCAGCAGTATCCGGGACGGAATCACAGATACGCAGTATTTT
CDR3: CASSIRDGITDTQYF

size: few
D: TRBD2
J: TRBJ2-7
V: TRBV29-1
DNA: TGCAGCGTTGACAGCGGGAGCAACTACGAGCAGTACTTC
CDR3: CSVDSGSNYEQYF

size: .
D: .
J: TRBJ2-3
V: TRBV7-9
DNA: TGTGCCAGCAGCTTAGAGGCAGATACGCAGTATTTT
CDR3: CASSLEADTQYF

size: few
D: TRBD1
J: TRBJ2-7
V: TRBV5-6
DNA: TGTGCCAGCAGCTTGTCCCCTGTCTTACCGGGACAGCCAACCTACGAGCAGTACTTC
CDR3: CASSLSPVLPGQPTYEQYF

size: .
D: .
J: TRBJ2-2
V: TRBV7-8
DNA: TGTGCCAGTCGTCCCGGACCGAACACCGGGGAGCTGTTTTTT
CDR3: CASRPGPNTGELFF

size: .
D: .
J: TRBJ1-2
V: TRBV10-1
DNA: TGCGCCAGCAGTGAAGGACCAGCGGGCCTCACACCTTATGGCTACACCTTC
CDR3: CASSEGPAGLTPYGYTF

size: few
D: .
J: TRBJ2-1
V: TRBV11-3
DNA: TGTGCCAGCAGCTCCGACCGAATAGGGAATGAGCAGTTCTTC
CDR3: CASSSDRIGNEQFF

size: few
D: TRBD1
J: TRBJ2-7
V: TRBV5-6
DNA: TGTGCCAGCAGCTTGGGATGGGACAGGGATCCAAACGAGCAGTACTTC
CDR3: CASSLGWDRDPNEQYF

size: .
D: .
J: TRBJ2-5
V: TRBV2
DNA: TGTGCCAGCAAAGGTGGGACCCCCCTTTCGGGGACCCAGTACTTC
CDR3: CASKGGTPLSGTQYF

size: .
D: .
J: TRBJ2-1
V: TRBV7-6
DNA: TGTGCCAGCAGCGAGGGACGGAATCACAATGAGCAGTTCTTC
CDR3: CASSEGRNHNEQFF

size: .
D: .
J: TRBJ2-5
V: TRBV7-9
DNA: TGTGCCAGCAGCCTAGGACAGTCCTACCAAGAGACCCAGTACTTC
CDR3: CASSLGQSYQETQYF

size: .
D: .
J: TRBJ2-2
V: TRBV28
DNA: TGTGCCAGCAGTCTCTGGCGGGCCGGGGAGCTGTTTTTT
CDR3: CASSLWRAGELFF

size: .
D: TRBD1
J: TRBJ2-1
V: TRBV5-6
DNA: TGTGCCAGCAGCTTGGCAACAGGGGGCGAGCAGTTCTTC
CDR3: CASSLATGGEQFF

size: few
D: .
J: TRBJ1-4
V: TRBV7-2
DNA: TGTGCCAGCAGCCCCGGCAGGGGAAAAGGGCTGTTTTTT
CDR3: CASSPGRGKGLFF

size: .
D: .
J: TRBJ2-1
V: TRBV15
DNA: TGTGCCACCAGACCTACTCCCTCCATAGACTACAATGAGCAGTTCTTC
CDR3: CATRPTPSIDYNEQFF

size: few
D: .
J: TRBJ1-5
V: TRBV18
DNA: TGTGCCAGCTCACCGCAGGCGAATCAGCCCCAGCATTTT
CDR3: CASSPQANQPQHF

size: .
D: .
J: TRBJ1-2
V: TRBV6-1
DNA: TGTGCCAGTCGAACGGGCGTTGGGGGCTACACCTTC
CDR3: CASRTGVGGYTF

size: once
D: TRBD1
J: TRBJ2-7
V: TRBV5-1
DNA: TGCGCCAGCAGCTTGTTGGGGACAGCTTCCTACGAGCAGTACTTC
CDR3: CASSLLGTASYEQYF

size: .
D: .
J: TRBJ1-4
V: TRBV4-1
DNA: TGCGCCAGCAGCCAAGGGCCCGGGTATAATGAAAAACTGTTTTTT
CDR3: CASSQGPGYNEKLFF

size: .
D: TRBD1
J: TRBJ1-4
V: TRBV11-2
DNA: TGTGCCAGCAGCTTAGCGACAGGGTTAATTGAAAAACTGTTTTTT
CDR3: CASSLATGLIEKLFF

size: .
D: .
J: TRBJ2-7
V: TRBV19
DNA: TGTGCCAGTAGTACCGACAGGGAGGACGAGCAGTACTTC
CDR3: CASSTDREDEQYF

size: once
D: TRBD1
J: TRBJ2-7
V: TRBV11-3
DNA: TGTGCCAGCAGCTTCCGGGACAGGGGCCGGGAAGTTTCCTACGAGCAGTACTTC
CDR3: CASSFRDRGREVSYEQYF

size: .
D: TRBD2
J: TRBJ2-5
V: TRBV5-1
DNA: TGCGCCAGCAGCCAGCGGGACTCGGCGGGGGAGACCCAGTACTTC
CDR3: CASSQRDSAGETQYF

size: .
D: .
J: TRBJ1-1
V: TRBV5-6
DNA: TGTGCCAGCAGCAGGACCACTGAAGCTTTCTTT
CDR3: CASSRTTEAFF

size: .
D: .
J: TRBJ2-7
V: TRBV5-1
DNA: TGCGCCAGCAGCTTGCTTCCGGCGGAGCAGTACGAGCAGTACTTC
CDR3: CASSLLPAEQYEQYF

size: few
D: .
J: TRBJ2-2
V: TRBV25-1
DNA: TGTGCCAGCAGTAACCTCAGGGGCGCCGGGGAGCTGTTTTTT
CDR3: CASSNLRGAGELFF

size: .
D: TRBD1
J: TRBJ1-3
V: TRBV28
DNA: TGTGCCAGCAGTTCTCCGGGACAGACCTCTGGAAACACCATATATTTT
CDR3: CASSSPGQTSGNTIYF

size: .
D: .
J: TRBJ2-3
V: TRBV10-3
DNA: TGTGCCATCAGTGGAACCGCGGCGGGAAGCACAGATACGCAGTATTTT
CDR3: CAISGTAAGSTDTQYF

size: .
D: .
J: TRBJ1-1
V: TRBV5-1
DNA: TGCGCCAGCAGCGCCGAAGTGGCGGGTGAAGCTTTCTTT
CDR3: CASSAEVAGEAFF

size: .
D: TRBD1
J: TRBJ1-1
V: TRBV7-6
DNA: TGTGCCAGCAGCGGACAGGGGAACACTGAAGCTTTCTTT
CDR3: CASSGQGNTEAFF

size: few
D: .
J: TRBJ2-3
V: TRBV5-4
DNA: TGTGCCAGCAGCAAGAGTACTAGCCGATCAGTGAATACGCAGTATTTT
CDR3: CASSKSTSRSVNTQYF

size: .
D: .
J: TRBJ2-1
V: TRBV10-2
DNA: TGCGCCAGCAGAAGAACGGTGAGCTCCTACAATGAGCAGTTCTTC
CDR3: CASRRTVSSYNEQFF

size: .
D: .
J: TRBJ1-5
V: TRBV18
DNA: TGTGCCAGCTCACCAATCGCAGGGTTTCAGCCCCAGCATTTT
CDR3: CASSPIAGFQPQHF